The 23 T cell receptor beta chains listed next were all sequenced from one sample in a study of response to subunit inactivated influenza vaccine. TCRdb reprocessed the RT-PCR reads with MiXCR, giving one entry per CDR3 protein. The sample has 530,000 or so distinct CDR3 sequences; 25% are singletons. The source was CD4+ T cells sorted from PBMCs, collected roughly 5 days after vaccination. The receptors originated from a man aged 50 or older who received an inactivated influenza vaccine.

This chain uses TRBV12-3 or TRBV12-4 with TRBJ1-4, with 7 bases lining up with TRBD1. The CDR3 has 14 residues. Losses at the gene ends were 4 bases for V and 8 bases for J; bases not matched to a gene: 7. CDR3 protein: CASSSQGVGEKLFF. CDR3 sequence (DNA): TGTGCCAGCAGTTCGCAGGGGGTTGGAGAAAAACTGTTTTTT.

This clonotype has just a few counts. This chain joins TRBV7-8 and TRBJ2-5, with a possible D match to TRBD1 (7 bases). This CDR3 comprises 13 residues. From germline, CDR1 is SGHVS and CDR2 FQNEAQ. The V end was cut by 10 bases, the J end by 2 bases, with 14 bases between. The CDR3 sequence: CAIGGRGQETQYF. CDR3 sequence (DNA): TGTGCCATCGGGGGCAGGGGGCAAGAGACCCAGTACTTC.

This clonotype was recorded a few times. The rearrangement uses TRBV7-2 and TRBJ2-1; 9 positions match TRBD2. With 5 bases clipped from V and 0 bases from J, the junction kept 8 bases outside the gene matches. Germline V CDR1 and CDR2: SGHTA, FQGNSA. This CDR3 contains 17 residues. Here the CDR3 reads CASSLRFSGSSYNEQFF. The CDR3 DNA reads TGTGCCAGCAGCCTAAGATTTAGCGGGAGCTCCTACAATGAGCAGTTCTTC.

The J gene is TRBJ1-5, the V gene TRBV18; TRBD1 is a possible D gene (5 bases). This CDR3 is 16 amino acids long. Germline V gives CDR1 KGHSH, CDR2 LQKENI. V was clipped by 1 base and J by 4 bases, with 14 bases between them. The CDR3 region is CASSPQQGDWNQPQHF. The CDR3 nucleotides are TGTGCCAGCTCACCACAGCAGGGAGATTGGAATCAGCCCCAGCATTTT.

This clonotype was counted ten times or more. The V call is TRBV24-1, the J call TRBJ2-1, with D perhaps given as TRBD1 or TRBD2 (6 bases each). The CDR3 covers 12 residues. CDR1 and CDR2 from the germline V gene are KGHDR and SFDVKD. V was trimmed by 9 bases and J by 3 bases, leaving 8 bases between them. This CDR3 is CATGGGYNEQFF. The DNA of the CDR3 is TGTGCCACCGGAGGGGGCTACAATGAGCAGTTCTTC.

The chain couples TRBV20-1 to TRBJ1-1; possibly TRBD1 for D (5 bases). CDR1 and CDR2 from the germline V gene are DFQATT and SNEGSKA (reference sequence). The CDR3 extends over 13 amino acids. Trimming shortened V by 3 bases and J by 1 base, and 9 bases separated the two germline ends. The CDR3 DNA sequence: TGCAGTGCTAGGGAAGGGGCGAACACTGAAGCTTTCTTT. This codes for CSAREGANTEAFF.

V is TRBV30 and J is TRBJ1-6; D perhaps matches TRBD1 (5 bases). Trimming stripped 0 bases from V and 6 bases from J, with 9 bases between. The CDR3 spans 14 residues. Germline loops: CDR1 GTSNPN, CDR2 SVGIG (reference sequence). The DNA of the CDR3 is TGTGCCTGGAGTGTTCCAGGGAGTAATTCACCCCTCCACTTT. Protein sequence: CAWSVPGSNSPLHF.

In nucleotides, the CDR3 is TGTGCCAGCAGTTACGGGACATTCTACGAGCAGTACTTC. It codes for CASSYGTFYEQYF. V and J are TRBV27 and TRBJ2-7; D is possibly TRBD1 (6 bases). Germline V gene lookup returns CDR1 MNHEY and CDR2 SMNVEV (reference sequence). V dropped 4 bases and J dropped 3 bases, with 10 bases sitting between them. The CDR3 is made up of 13 amino acids.

V and J are TRBV27 and TRBJ2-1, with D possibly being TRBD2 (5 bases). Germline values: CDR1 MNHEY, CDR2 SMNVEV (reference sequence). The CDR3 contains 16 residues. The V end lost 7 bases, the J end lost 4 bases, and 20 bases lay between the germline ends. CDR3 in amino acids: CASMLYGGGRYNEQFF. CDR3 sequence (DNA): TGTGCCAGCATGTTATACGGCGGAGGCCGATACAATGAGCAGTTCTTC.

The chain is built from TRBV20-1 and TRBJ2-3, with 8 bases lining up with TRBD2. Looked up from germline, CDR1 is DFQATT and CDR2 is SNEGSKA (reference sequence). V lost 4 bases to trimming and J lost 2 bases; unmatched junction nucleotides: 5. The CDR3 has 14 residues. CDR3 sequence (DNA): TGCAGTGCTACAGCGGGGGCCCTCACAGATACGCAGTATTTT. Its protein is CSATAGALTDTQYF.

The V and J genes are TRBV5-5 and TRBJ1-4; 8 nucleotides align to TRBD1. V gave up 0 bases and J gave up 8 bases; unmatched junction bases: 6. Germline V gene sequence: CDR1 SGHKS, CDR2 YYEKEE (reference sequence). The CDR3 spans 15 residues. The DNA of the CDR3 is TGTGCCAGCAGCTTGGATCAGGGGGCTTACGAAAAACTGTTTTTT. Protein sequence: CASSLDQGAYEKLFF.

V gene TRBV2 combines with J gene TRBJ2-7; D might be TRBD2 (6 bases). This CDR3 contains 14 residues. Trimming cost V 5 bases and J 0 bases, with 11 bases left between them. Germline CDR1 is SNHLY and CDR2 is FYNNEI. The CDR3 bases are TGTGCCAGCAGTACGGGACTGCCCTCCTACGAGCAGTACTTC. It translates to CASSTGLPSYEQYF.

The chain links TRBV7-9 to TRBJ2-3, with 7 bases lining up with TRBD1. Germline-derived CDR1 and CDR2 are SEHNR and FQNEAQ (reference sequence). The V segment lost 5 bases and the J segment 2 bases; nucleotides outside the gene matches: 7. The CDR3 spans 15 residues. CDR3 sequence reads: CASSHTGQPTDTQYF. The CDR3 DNA sequence: TGTGCCAGCAGCCATACGGGACAGCCCACAGATACGCAGTATTTT.

The sample holds a few counts of this clonotype. This sequence joins TRBV7-9 and TRBJ1-1, with D unclear. Looked up from germline, CDR1 is SEHNR and CDR2 is FQNEAQ (reference sequence). This CDR3 comprises 15 residues. V lost 0 bases to trimming and J lost 4 bases, with 12 bases between them. CDR3 sequence reads: CASSLATGWGTEAFF. The CDR3 DNA reads TGTGCCAGCAGCTTAGCGACGGGCTGGGGCACTGAAGCTTTCTTT.

The chain uses TRBV29-1 and TRBJ2-1, with 9 positions matching TRBD2. CDR3 size: 12 residues. Germline-derived CDR1 and CDR2 are SQVTM and ANQGSEA. CDR3 residues: CSDGTSSYEQFF. The CDR3 coding sequence is TGCAGTGACGGGACTAGCTCTTATGAGCAGTTCTTC.

The chain has TRBV20-1 and TRBJ2-1, with 16 bases that match TRBD2. CDR1 DFQATT and CDR2 SNEGSKA come from the germline V gene (reference sequence). V lost 6 bases, J lost 8 bases, and 7 bases stayed unmatched. This CDR3 comprises 15 residues. For the CDR3, the DNA is TGCAGTGCGGCCCCCGGGACTAGCGGGGGGGATGAGCAGTTCTTC. It yields the protein CSAAPGTSGGDEQFF.

The table lists this clonotype with a few counts. The chain employs TRBV9 and TRBJ2-1; unclear D gene. From germline, CDR1 is SGDLS and CDR2 YYNGEE. Trimming removed 0 bases at V and 2 bases at J, with 9 bases between. There are 15 residues in the CDR3. CDR3 sequence: CASSVDPQPYNEQFF. Written as DNA, the CDR3 is TGTGCCAGCAGCGTAGACCCCCAGCCCTACAATGAGCAGTTCTTC.

This clonotype has just a few counts. The chain couples TRBV10-1 to TRBJ2-7, with D unresolved. The CDR3 has 12 amino acids. Per germline, CDR1 WNHNN and CDR2 SYGVQD (reference sequence). With 3 bases removed from V and 2 bases from J, the gap between germline ends came to 5 bases. This chain's CDR3 is CASSDRTYEQYF. The CDR3 region has the DNA TGCGCCAGCAGTGACAGAACCTACGAGCAGTACTTC.

The chain carries TRBV6-2 or TRBV6-3 and TRBJ1-1, with TRBD1 identical over 7 bases. This CDR3 is built from 15 residues. Trimming removed 8 bases from V and 0 bases from J; junction bases left unmatched: 9. The germline CDR1 and CDR2 sequences are MNHEY and SVGEGT. The CDR3 DNA reads as TGTGCCAGCCACTTCCTGACAGGGTTGAACACTGAAGCTTTCTTT. Protein product: CASHFLTGLNTEAFF.

This clonotype was found a few times. The chain combines TRBV5-1 with TRBJ2-1, with TRBD2 identical over 9 bases. The junction had 11 bases not matched to a gene; V was cut back by 3 bases and J by 1 base. The CDR3 loop spans 18 amino acids. From germline, CDR1 is SGHRS and CDR2 YFSETQ. The CDR3 here is CASSSTPSSGTSYNEQFF. The CDR3 DNA sequence: TGCGCCAGCAGCTCGACCCCCTCTAGCGGGACGTCCTACAATGAGCAGTTCTTC.

The chain has TRBV28 and TRBJ1-3, with no clear D. Deletions cut 6 bases from V and 4 bases from J, with 13 bases between. The CDR3 has 14 residues. Germline V gene sequence: CDR1 MDHEN, CDR2 SYDVKM. CDR3 DNA: TGTGCCAGCAGCACCTACGGGCCCGGAAACACCATATATTTT. It specifies CASSTYGPGNTIYF.

The chain joins TRBV20-1 to TRBJ2-7, with unresolved D. This CDR3 comprises 13 residues. The germline V gene has CDR1 DFQATT and CDR2 SNEGSKA (reference sequence). The V gene lost 6 bases and the J gene lost 5 bases, with 17 bases spanning the gap. In DNA form, the CDR3 reads TGCAGTGCGTGGGCGGACCTGGGTGACGAGCAGTACTTC. This gives the protein CSAWADLGDEQYF.

The CDR3 reads CSATGGVNSPLHF. The CDR3 nucleotides read TGCAGTGCTACAGGGGGCGTAAATTCACCCCTCCACTTT. The chain employs TRBV20-1 and TRBJ1-6; TRBD1 matches at 8 bases. J lost 7 bases, V lost 4 bases, and 3 bases had no gene match. Germline-derived CDR1 and CDR2 are DFQATT and SNEGSKA (reference sequence). This CDR3 comprises 13 residues.